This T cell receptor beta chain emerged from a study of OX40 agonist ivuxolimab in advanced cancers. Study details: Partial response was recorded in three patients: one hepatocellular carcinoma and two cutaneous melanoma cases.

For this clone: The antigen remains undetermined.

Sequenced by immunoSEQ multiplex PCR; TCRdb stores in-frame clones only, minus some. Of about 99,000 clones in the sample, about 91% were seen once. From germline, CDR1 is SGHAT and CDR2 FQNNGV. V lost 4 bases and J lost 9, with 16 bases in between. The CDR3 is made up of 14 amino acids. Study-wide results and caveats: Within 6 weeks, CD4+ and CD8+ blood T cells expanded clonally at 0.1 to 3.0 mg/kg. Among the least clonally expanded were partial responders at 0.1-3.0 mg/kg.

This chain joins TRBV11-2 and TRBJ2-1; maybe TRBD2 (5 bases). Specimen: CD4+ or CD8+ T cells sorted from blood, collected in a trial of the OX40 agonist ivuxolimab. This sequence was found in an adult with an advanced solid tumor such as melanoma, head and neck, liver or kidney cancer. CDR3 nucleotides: TGTGCCAGCAGCTCCCCCGGGAAGTTAGGTGAGCAGTTCTTC. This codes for CASSSPGKLGEQFF.